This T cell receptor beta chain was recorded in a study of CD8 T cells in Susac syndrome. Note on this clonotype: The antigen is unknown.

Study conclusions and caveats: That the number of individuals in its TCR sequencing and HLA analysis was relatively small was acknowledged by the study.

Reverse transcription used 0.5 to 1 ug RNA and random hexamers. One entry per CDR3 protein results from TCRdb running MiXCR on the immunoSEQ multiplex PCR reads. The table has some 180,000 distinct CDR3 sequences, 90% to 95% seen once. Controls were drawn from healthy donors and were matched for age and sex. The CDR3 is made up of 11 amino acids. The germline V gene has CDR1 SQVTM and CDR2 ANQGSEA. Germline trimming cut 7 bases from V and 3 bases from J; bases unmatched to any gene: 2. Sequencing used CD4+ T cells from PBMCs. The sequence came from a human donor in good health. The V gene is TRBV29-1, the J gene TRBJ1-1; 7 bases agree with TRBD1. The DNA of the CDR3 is TGCAGCGCCGGGACAGACACTGAAGCTTTCTTT. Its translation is CSAGTDTEAFF. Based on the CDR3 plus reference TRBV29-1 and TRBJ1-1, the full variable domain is SAVISQKPSRDICQRGTSLTIQCQVDSQVTMMFWYRQQPGQSLTLIATANQGSEATYESGFVIDKFPISRPNLTFSTLTVSNMSPEDSSIYLCSAGTDTEAFFGQGTRLTVV.